The 3 T cell receptor beta chains listed next were all sequenced from one sample in a study of PD-1 blockade in classical Hodgkin lymphoma. This sample's time point: cycle 4 day 1 (C4D1), after less than 7 weeks of nivolumab. No patient escaped relapse after autologous stem cell transplantation, and brentuximab vedotin exposure varied. TCRdb's copy holds only in-frame clones and misses some; the assay was immunoSEQ multiplex PCR. The sample contains about 7,600 clones, about 84% of which appear only once. The sequences come from peripheral blood mononuclear cells (PBMCs), collected before the fourth cycle of nivolumab. Receptors originate from a human donor with classical Hodgkin lymphoma.

The V and J genes are TRBV7-9 and TRBJ2-6; D remains ambiguous. Germline CDR1 is SEHNR and CDR2 is FQNEAQ (reference sequence). V was trimmed by 1 base and J by 2 bases, leaving 6 bases between them. The CDR3 spans 15 residues. The CDR3 DNA reads as TGTGCCAGCAGCTTAGGACGAACTGGGGCCAACGTCCTGACTTTC. Residues: CASSLGRTGANVLTF.

The rearrangement joins TRBV7-2 to TRBJ2-1; the D is unclear. V lost 4 bases, J lost 6 bases, and 4 bases lay in between. CDR3 length equals 11 residues. In germline, CDR1 is SGHTA, CDR2 FQGNSA. The CDR3 protein is CASSSGNEQFF. CDR3 nucleotide sequence: TGTGCCAGCAGCTCCGGCAATGAGCAGTTCTTC.

This chain uses TRBV15 with TRBJ1-1; D possibly corresponds to TRBD1 (6 bases). Trimming cost V 8 bases and J 0 bases, with 19 bases left between them. This CDR3 comprises 16 residues. Germline V lookup: CDR1 LNHNV, CDR2 YYDKDF (reference sequence). CDR3 sequence reads: CATEPGAGVMNTEAFF. The CDR3 DNA sequence: TGTGCCACCGAACCAGGGGCGGGAGTAATGAACACTGAAGCTTTCTTT. Full variable domain (remainder filled in from reference TRBV15 and TRBJ1-1): DAMVIQNPRYQVTQFGKPVTLSCSQTLNHNVMYWYQQKSSQAPKLLFHYYDKDFNNEADTPDNFQSRRPNTSFCFLDIRSPGLGDTAMYLCATEPGAGVMNTEAFFGQGTRLTVV.